This TCR beta chain was sequenced during a study of cytomegalovirus exposure and HLA in healthy donors. V shed 1 base, J shed 3 bases, and the junction held 8 bases outside the gene matches. Germline V gene sequence: CDR1 SGHRS, CDR2 YFSETQ. The CDR3 length is 16 residues. It was with 60 Vbeta and 13 Jbeta primers that the PCR ran. Only in-frame clones appear in the TCRdb table, and some are missing; sequencing was by immunoSEQ multiplex PCR. The sample records about 170,000 clones, around 72% being singletons. This chain links TRBV5-1 with TRBJ1-1, with 8 bases aligning to TRBD1. Sample: PBMCs. This sequence originates from a woman aged 45-65 years in good health and CMV-seropositive. DNA of the CDR3: TGCGCCAGCAGCTTGCCCCGAAACAGGGGGGACACTGAAGCTTTCTTT. Translation gives CASSLPRNRGDTEAFF.